This T cell receptor (beta chain) came from a study of cytomegalovirus exposure and HLA in healthy donors. Study details: The platform used for the 120 validation repertoires matched that of the approximately 670 first-cohort repertoires, a later analysis reported. Study observations and caveats: Reports indicated that the classifier achieved high specificity and sensitivity in diagnosing cytomegalovirus status. The tendency of first-cohort TCR clusters to co-occur in the approximately 120 validation repertoires was identified by a subsequent analysis. Most TCR sequences were uncommon, yet certain public TCRs appeared in many donors.

As for this clone: The antigen is undetermined.

The CDR3 is made up of 13 amino acids. The ends were cut back, 3 bases at V and 6 bases at J, with 15 bases in the middle. Germline assignment: CDR1 SQVTM and CDR2 ANQGSEA. Measured with immunoSEQ multiplex PCR; TCRdb has only the in-frame clones, and not every one. Of roughly 300,000 clones listed, about nine tenths are singletons. The V and J genes are TRBV29-1 and TRBJ2-7; D may be TRBD2 (6 bases). The sequence came from a woman aged 18-29 years in good health and CMV-seronegative. Sequencing used PBMCs. The CDR3 reads CSVEGLATGEQYF. The DNA for the CDR3 is TGCAGCGTTGAGGGTCTAGCGACGGGCGAGCAGTACTTC.